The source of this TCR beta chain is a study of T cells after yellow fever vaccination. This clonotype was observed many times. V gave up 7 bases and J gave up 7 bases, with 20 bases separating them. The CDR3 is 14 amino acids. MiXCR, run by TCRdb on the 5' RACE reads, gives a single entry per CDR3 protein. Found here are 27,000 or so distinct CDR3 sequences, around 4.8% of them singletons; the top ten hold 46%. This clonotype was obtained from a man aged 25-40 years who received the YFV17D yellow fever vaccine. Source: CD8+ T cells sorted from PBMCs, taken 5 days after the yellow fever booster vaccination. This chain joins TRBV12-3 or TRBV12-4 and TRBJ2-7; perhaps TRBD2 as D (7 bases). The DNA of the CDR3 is TGTGCCAGCACCCAGGGGAGGGAAATATGGGAGCAGTACTTC. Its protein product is CASTQGREIWEQYF.